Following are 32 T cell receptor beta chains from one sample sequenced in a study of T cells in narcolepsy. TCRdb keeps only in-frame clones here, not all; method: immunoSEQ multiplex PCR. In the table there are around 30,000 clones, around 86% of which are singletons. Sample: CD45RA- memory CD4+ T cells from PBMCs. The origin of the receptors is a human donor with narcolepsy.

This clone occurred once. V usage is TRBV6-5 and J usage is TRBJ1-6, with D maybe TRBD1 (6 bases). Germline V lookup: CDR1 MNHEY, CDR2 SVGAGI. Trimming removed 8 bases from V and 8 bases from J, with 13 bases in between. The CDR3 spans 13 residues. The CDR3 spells CASRSEGDSPLHF. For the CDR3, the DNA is TGTGCCAGCCGATCAGAGGGGGATTCACCCCTCCACTTT.

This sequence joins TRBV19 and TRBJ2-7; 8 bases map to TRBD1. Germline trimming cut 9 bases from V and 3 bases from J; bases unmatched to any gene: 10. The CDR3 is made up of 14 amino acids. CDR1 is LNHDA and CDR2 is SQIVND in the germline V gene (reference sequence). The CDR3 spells CASQQGVDGYEQYF. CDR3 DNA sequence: TGTGCCAGCCAACAGGGGGTGGACGGCTACGAGCAGTACTTC. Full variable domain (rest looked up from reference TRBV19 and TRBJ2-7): DGGITQSPKYLFRKEGQNVTLSCEQNLNHDAMYWYRQDPGQGLRLIYYSQIVNDFQKGDIAEGYSVSREKKESFPLTVTSAQKNPTAFYLCASQQGVDGYEQYFGPGTRLTVT.

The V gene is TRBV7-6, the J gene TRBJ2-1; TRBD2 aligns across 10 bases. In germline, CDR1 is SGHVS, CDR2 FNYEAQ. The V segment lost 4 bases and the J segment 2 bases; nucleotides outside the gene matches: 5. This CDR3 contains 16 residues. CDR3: CASSSSSGGTYNEQFF. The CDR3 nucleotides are TGTGCCAGCAGCTCTTCTAGCGGGGGTACCTACAATGAGCAGTTCTTC. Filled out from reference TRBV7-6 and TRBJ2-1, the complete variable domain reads GAGVSQSPRYKVTKRGQDVALRCDPISGHVSLYWYRQALGQGPEFLTYFNYEAQQDKSGLPNDRFSAERPEGSISTLTIQRTEQRDSAMYRCASSSSSGGTYNEQFFGPGTRLTVL.

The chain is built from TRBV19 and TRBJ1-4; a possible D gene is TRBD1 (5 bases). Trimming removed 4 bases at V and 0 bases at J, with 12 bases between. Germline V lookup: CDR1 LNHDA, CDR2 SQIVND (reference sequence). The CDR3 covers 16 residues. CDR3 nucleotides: TGTGCCAGTAGTAGAAAACAGGAAGCAACTAATGAAAAACTGTTTTTT. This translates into CASSRKQEATNEKLFF. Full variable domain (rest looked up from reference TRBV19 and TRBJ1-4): DGGITQSPKYLFRKEGQNVTLSCEQNLNHDAMYWYRQDPGQGLRLIYYSQIVNDFQKGDIAEGYSVSREKKESFPLTVTSAQKNPTAFYLCASSRKQEATNEKLFFGSGTQLSVL.

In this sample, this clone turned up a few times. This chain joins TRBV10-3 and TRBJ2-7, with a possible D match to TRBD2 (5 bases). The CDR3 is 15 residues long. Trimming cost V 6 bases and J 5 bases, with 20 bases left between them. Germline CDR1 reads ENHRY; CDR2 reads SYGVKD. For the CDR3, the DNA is TGTGCCATCAGCCAGAGTGAGCTCCCCGGGGACGAGCAGTACTTC. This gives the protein CAISQSELPGDEQYF.

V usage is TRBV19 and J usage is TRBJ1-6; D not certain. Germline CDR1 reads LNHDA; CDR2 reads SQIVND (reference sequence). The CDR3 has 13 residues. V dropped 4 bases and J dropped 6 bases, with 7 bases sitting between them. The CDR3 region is CASSTQSNSPLHF. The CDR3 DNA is TGTGCCAGTAGTACGCAGAGTAATTCACCCCTCCACTTT.

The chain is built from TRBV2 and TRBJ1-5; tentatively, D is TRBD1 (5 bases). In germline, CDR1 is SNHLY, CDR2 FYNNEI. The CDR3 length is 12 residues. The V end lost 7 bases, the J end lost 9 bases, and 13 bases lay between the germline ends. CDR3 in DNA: TGTGCCAGCAATTGGGACCGCGGGCCCCAGCATTTT. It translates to CASNWDRGPQHF.

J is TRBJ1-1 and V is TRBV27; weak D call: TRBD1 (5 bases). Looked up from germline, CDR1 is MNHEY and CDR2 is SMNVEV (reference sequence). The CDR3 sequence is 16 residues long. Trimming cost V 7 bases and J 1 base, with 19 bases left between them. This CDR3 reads CASNSRDRPGNTEAFF. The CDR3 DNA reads TGTGCCAGCAACAGTCGGGACCGCCCTGGGAACACTGAAGCTTTCTTT.

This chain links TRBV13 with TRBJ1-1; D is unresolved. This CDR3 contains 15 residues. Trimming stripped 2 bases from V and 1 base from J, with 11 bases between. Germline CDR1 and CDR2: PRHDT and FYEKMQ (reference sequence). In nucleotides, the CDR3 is TGTGCCAGCAGCTTACGCCGGATCAGGAACACTGAAGCTTTCTTT. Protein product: CASSLRRIRNTEAFF. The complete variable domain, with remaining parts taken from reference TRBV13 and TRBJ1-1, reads AAGVIQSPRHLIKEKRETATLKCYPIPRHDTVYWYQQGPGQDPQFLISFYEKMQSDKGSIPDRFSAQQFSDYHSELNMSSLELGDSALYFCASSLRRIRNTEAFFGQGTRLTVV.

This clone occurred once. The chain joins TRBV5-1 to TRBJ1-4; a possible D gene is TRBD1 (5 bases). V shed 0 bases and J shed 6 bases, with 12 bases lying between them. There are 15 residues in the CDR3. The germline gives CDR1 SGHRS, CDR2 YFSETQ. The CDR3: CASSLVGREDEKLFF. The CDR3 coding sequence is TGCGCCAGCAGCTTGGTGGGCAGGGAGGATGAAAAACTGTTTTTT.

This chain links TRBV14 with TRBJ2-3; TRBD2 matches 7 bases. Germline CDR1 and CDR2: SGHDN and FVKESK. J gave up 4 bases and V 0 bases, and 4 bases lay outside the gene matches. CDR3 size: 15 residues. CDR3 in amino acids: CASSQDGGLADTQYF. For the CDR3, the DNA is TGTGCCAGCAGCCAAGATGGTGGACTAGCAGATACGCAGTATTTT.

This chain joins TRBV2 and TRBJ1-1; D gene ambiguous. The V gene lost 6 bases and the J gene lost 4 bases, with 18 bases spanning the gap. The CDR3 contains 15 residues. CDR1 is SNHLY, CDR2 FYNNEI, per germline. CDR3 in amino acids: CASSASGLWGTEAFF. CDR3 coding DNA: TGTGCCAGCAGCGCGTCGGGCCTCTGGGGCACTGAAGCTTTCTTT.

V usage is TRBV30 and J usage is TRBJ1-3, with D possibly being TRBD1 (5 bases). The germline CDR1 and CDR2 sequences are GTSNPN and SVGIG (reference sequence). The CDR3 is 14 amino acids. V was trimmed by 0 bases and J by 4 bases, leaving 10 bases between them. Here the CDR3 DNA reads TGTGCCTGGAGTGTTCGAGGGGCCGGAAACACCATATATTTT. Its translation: CAWSVRGAGNTIYF.

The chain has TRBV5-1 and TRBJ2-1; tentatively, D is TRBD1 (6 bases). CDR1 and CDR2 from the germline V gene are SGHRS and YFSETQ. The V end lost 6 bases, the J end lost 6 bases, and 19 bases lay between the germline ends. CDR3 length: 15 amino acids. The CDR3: CASTPSGTLPNEQFF. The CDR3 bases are TGCGCCAGCACACCTTCCGGGACACTGCCCAATGAGCAGTTCTTC.

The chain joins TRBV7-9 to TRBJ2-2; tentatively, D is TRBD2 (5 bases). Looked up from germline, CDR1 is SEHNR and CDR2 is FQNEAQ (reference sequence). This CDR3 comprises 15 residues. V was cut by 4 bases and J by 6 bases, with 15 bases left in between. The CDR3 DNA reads TGTGCCAGCAGCTCCCCCGGGATTTTCGCCGGGGAGCTGTTTTTT. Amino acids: CASSSPGIFAGELFF.

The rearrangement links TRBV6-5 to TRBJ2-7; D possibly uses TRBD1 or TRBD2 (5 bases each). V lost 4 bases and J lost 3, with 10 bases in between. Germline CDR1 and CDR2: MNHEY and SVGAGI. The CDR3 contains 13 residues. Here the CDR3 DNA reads TGTGCCAGCAGTTCGGGACCGGGCTACGAGCAGTACTTC. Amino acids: CASSSGPGYEQYF.

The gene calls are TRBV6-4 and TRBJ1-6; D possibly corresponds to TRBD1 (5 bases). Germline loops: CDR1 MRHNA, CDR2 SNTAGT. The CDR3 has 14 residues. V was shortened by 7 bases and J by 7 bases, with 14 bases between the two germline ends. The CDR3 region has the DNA TGTGCCAGCAAGACAGACACCGGGAATTCACCCCTCCACTTT. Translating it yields CASKTDTGNSPLHF.

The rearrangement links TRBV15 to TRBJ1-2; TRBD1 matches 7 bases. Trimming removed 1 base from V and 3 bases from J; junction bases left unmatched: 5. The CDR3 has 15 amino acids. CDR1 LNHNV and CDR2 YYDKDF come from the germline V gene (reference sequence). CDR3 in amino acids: CATSRGTGLYYGYTF. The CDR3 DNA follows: TGTGCCACCAGCAGAGGGACAGGCCTATACTATGGCTACACCTTC. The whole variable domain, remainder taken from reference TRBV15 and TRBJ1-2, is DAMVIQNPRYQVTQFGKPVTLSCSQTLNHNVMYWYQQKSSQAPKLLFHYYDKDFNNEADTPDNFQSRRPNTSFCFLDIRSPGLGDTAMYLCATSRGTGLYYGYTFGSGTRLTVV.

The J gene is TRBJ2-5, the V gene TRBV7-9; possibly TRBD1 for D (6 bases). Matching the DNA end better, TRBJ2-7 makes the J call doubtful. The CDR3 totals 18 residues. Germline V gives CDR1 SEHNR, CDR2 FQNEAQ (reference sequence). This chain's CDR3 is CASSPSRTANRYTYEQYF. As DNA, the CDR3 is TGTGCCAGCAGCCCATCCCGGACAGCCAACAGATATACCTACGAGCAGTACTTC.

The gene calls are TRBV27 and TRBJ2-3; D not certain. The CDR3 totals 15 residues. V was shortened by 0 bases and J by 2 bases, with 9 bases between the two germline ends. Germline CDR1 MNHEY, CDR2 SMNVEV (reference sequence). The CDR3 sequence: CASSLSRWNTDTQYF. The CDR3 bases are TGTGCCAGCAGTTTATCGCGCTGGAACACAGATACGCAGTATTTT.

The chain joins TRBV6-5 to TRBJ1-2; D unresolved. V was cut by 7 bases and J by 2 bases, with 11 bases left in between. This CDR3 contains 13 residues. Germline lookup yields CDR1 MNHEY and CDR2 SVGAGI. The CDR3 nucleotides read TGTGCCAGCAAGGAGGGTGGGAACTATGGCTACACCTTC. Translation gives CASKEGGNYGYTF.

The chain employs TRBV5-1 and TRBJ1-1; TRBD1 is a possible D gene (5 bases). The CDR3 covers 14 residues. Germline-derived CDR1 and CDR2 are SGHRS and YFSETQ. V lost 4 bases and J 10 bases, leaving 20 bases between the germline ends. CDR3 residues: CASSLINRDSGAFF. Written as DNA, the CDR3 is TGCGCCAGCAGCCTAATAAATAGGGACTCCGGAGCTTTCTTT.

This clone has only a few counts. As DNA, the CDR3 is TGTGCCATCAAAGAACGAGGTGAGCAGTACTTC. Translated, it gives CAIKERGEQYF. The chain combines TRBV10-3 with TRBJ2-7; D is undetermined. The V gene's germline CDR1 is ENHRY and CDR2 SYGVKD. The CDR3 covers 11 residues. Trimming stripped 7 bases from V and 7 bases from J, with 11 bases between.

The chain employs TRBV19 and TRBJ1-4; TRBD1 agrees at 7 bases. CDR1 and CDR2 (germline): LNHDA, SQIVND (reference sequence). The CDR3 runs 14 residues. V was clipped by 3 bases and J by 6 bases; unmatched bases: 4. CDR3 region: CASSILQGDEKLFF. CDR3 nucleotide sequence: TGTGCCAGTAGTATTCTGCAGGGGGATGAAAAACTGTTTTTT.

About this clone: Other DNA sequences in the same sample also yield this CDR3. The CDR3 sequence: CASSSPDRQGRGYTF. The CDR3 DNA follows: TGTGCCAGCAGCTCGCCAGACCGACAGGGGCGGGGCTACACCTTC. The chain combines TRBV7-9 with TRBJ1-2; 8 bases match TRBD1. CDR3 length: 15 residues. The germline V gene has CDR1 SEHNR and CDR2 FQNEAQ (reference sequence). The junction had 12 bases not matched to a gene; V was cut back by 4 bases and J by 8 bases. The full variable domain, rest sourced from reference TRBV7-9 and TRBJ1-2, is DTGVSQNPRHKITKRGQNVTFRCDPISEHNRLYWYRQTLGQGPEFLTYFQNEAQLEKSRLLSDRFSAERPKGSFSTLEIQRTEQGDSAMYLCASSSPDRQGRGYTFGSGTRLTVV.

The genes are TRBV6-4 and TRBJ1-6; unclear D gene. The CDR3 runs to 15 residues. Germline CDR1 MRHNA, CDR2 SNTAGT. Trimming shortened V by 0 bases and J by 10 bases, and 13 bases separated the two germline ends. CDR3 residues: CASSDSGLFGSPLHF. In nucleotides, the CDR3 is TGTGCCAGCAGTGACTCTGGCCTTTTCGGGTCACCCCTCCACTTT.

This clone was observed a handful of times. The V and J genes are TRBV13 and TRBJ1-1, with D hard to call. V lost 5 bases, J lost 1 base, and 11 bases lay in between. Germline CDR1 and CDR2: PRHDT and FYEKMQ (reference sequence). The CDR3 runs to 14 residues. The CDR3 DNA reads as TGTGCCAGCAGCCCAAGGACCGAGAACACTGAAGCTTTCTTT. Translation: CASSPRTENTEAFF.

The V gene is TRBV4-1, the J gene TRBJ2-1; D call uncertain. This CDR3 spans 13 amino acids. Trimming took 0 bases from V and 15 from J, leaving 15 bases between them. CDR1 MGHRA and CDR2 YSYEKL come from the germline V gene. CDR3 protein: CASSQEQQPLRFF. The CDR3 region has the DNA TGCGCCAGCAGCCAAGAACAACAACCCTTGCGGTTCTTC.

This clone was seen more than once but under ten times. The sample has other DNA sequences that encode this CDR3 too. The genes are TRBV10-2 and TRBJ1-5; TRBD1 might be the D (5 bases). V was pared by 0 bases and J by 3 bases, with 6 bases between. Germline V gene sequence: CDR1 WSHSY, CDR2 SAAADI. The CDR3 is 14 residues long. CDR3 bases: TGCGCCAGCAGTGAGTCGGGGACCAATCAGCCCCAGCATTTT. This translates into CASSESGTNQPQHF.

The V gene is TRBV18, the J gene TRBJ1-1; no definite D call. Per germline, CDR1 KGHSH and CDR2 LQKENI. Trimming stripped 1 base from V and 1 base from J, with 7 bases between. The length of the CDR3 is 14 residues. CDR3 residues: CASSPLAENTEAFF. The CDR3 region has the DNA TGTGCCAGCTCACCACTGGCTGAGAACACTGAAGCTTTCTTT. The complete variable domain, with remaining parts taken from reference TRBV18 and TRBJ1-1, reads NAGVMQNPRHLVRRRGQEARLRCSPMKGHSHVYWYRQLPEEGLKFMVYLQKENIIDESGMPKERFSAEFPKEGPSILRIQQVVRGDSAAYFCASSPLAENTEAFFGQGTRLTVV.

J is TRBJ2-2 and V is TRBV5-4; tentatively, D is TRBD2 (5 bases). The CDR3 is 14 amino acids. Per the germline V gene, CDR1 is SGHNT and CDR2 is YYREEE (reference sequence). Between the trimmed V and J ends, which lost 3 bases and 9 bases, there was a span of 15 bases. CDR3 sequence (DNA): TGTGCCAGCAGCTACCCGGGGAAGGATCGGGAGCTGTTTTTT. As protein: CASSYPGKDRELFF.

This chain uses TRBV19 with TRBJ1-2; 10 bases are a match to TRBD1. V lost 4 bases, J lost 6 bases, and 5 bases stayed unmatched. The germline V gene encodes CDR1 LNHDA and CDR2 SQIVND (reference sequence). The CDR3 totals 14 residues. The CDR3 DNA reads TGTGCCAGTAGTAAGGACAGGGGGAATGATGGCTACACCTTC. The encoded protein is CASSKDRGNDGYTF.